This passage covers 29 T cell receptor beta chains from one sample sequenced in a study of blood T cell repertoires in COVID-19. Assay: immunoSEQ multiplex PCR; the TCRdb copy retains only in-frame clones and omits some. The sample records 15,000 to 20,000 clones, over 75% being singletons. Sequencing used peripheral blood. The receptors come from a man in his forties or fifties with active or convalescent COVID-19.

The chain uses TRBV4-2 and TRBJ1-1; no reliable D call. CDR1 is LGHNA and CDR2 is YNFKEQ in the germline V gene. There are 19 residues in the CDR3. With 0 bases removed from V and 2 bases from J, the gap between germline ends came to 22 bases. The CDR3 DNA reads TGTGCCAGCAGCCAAGATGTGCCCACTCTATCGGGTTTTAACACTGAAGCTTTCTTT. Its translation is CASSQDVPTLSGFNTEAFF.

The gene calls are TRBV6-5 and TRBJ1-2, with a weak D call TRBD1 (6 bases). Germline CDR1 is MNHEY and CDR2 is SVGAGI. This CDR3 comprises 14 residues. V shed 8 bases and J shed 7 bases, with 20 bases lying between them. The CDR3 protein is CASGFGGGAGGYTF. The CDR3 region has the DNA TGTGCCAGCGGGTTTGGGGGGGGCGCGGGTGGCTACACCTTC.

The chain is built from TRBV9 and TRBJ2-1, with D uncertain. The V end lost 0 bases, the J end lost 7 bases, and 14 bases lay between the germline ends. The CDR3 runs 15 residues. Germline loops: CDR1 SGDLS, CDR2 YYNGEE. CDR3 residues: CASSVGGDLGNEQFF. The CDR3 DNA follows: TGTGCCAGCAGCGTAGGTGGCGATCTAGGAAATGAGCAGTTCTTC. Supplemented by reference TRBV9 and TRBJ2-1, the full variable domain reads DSGVTQTPKHLITATGQRVTLRCSPRSGDLSVYWYQQSLDQGLQFLIQYYNGEERAKGNILERFSAQQFPDLHSELNLSSLELGDSALYFCASSVGGDLGNEQFFGPGTRLTVL.

The chain joins TRBV18 to TRBJ2-5; the match to TRBD2 covers 7 bases. V shed 3 bases and J 2 bases; nucleotides not matched to a gene: 6. This CDR3 region has 15 residues. Germline V gene lookup returns CDR1 KGHSH and CDR2 LQKENI. This CDR3 reads CASSPPLGGQETQYF. CDR3 coding DNA: TGTGCCAGCTCACCCCCCCTGGGGGGGCAAGAGACCCAGTACTTC.

The chain combines TRBV5-5 with TRBJ2-7, with TRBD1 matching 9 bases. V dropped 4 bases and J dropped 5; count of bases not matched to a gene: 4. The CDR3 extends over 13 amino acids. From germline, CDR1 is SGHKS and CDR2 YYEKEE (reference sequence). The CDR3 DNA is TGTGCCAGCAGCGCGGACAGGGGTCACGAGCAGTACTTC. Translated, it gives CASSADRGHEQYF.

This chain joins TRBV6-5 and TRBJ1-4, with 8 nucleotides matching TRBD1. Germline V lookup: CDR1 MNHEY, CDR2 SVGAGI. J was trimmed by 11 bases and V by 6 bases; bases with no gene match: 14. This CDR3 has 15 amino acids. CDR3 in amino acids: CASSPITGQVVKLFF. DNA for the CDR3: TGTGCCAGCAGCCCCATTACGGGACAGGTTGTGAAACTGTTTTTT.

In nucleotides, the CDR3 is TGTGCCAGCAGCTTCGGGGGGAACACTGAAGCTTTCTTT. Translating it yields CASSFGGNTEAFF. This rearrangement joins TRBV7-8 to TRBJ1-1, with D maybe TRBD1 (5 bases). The CDR3 is 13 residues long. Germline V lookup: CDR1 SGHVS, CDR2 FQNEAQ. V lost 3 bases, J lost 1 base, and 6 bases lay in between.

The chain combines TRBV6-5 with TRBJ1-2; D call uncertain. V was trimmed by 5 bases and J by 1 base, leaving 11 bases between them. This CDR3 is built from 14 residues. In germline, CDR1 is MNHEY, CDR2 SVGAGI. The CDR3 DNA reads as TGTGCCAGCAGTCCCTCCGTTTATAACTATGGCTACACCTTC. This encodes CASSPSVYNYGYTF.

This clone was seen a single time. The CDR3 region has the DNA TGTGCCAGCAGTGAAAGGGCTAGCGGGGGTCAAGAGACCCAGTACTTC. It encodes CASSERASGGQETQYF. The gene calls are TRBV2 and TRBJ2-5; 10 bases align to TRBD2. Trimming removed 2 bases from V and 2 bases from J; junction bases left unmatched: 5. The CDR3 is made up of 16 amino acids. In germline, CDR1 is SNHLY, CDR2 FYNNEI. The variable domain in full, completed from reference TRBV2 and TRBJ2-5, reads EPEVTQTPSHQVTQMGQEVILRCVPISNHLYFYWYRQILGQKVEFLVSFYNNEISEKSEIFDDQFSVERPDGSNFTLKIRSTKLEDSAMYFCASSERASGGQETQYFGPGTRLLVL.

The rearrangement links TRBV4-1 to TRBJ1-1; D may be TRBD1 (6 bases). The V gene lost 8 bases and the J gene lost 4 bases, with 17 bases spanning the gap. Germline V gene sequence: CDR1 MGHRA, CDR2 YSYEKL. The CDR3 length is 14 residues. CDR3 nucleotides: TGCGCCAGCGCTAGGGGGGGAGAGGGCACTGAAGCTTTCTTT. It codes for CASARGGEGTEAFF.

The V gene is TRBV9, the J gene TRBJ2-7, with D uncertain. V was shortened by 0 bases and J by 0 bases, with 7 bases between the two germline ends. CDR3 size: 14 residues. Germline assignment: CDR1 SGDLS and CDR2 YYNGEE. DNA of the CDR3: TGTGCCAGCAGCGTAGGGCAGTTCTCCTACGAGCAGTACTTC. Its translation is CASSVGQFSYEQYF.

This clone is medium-sized (0.01 to 0.1%) by share. The chain couples TRBV27 to TRBJ1-4, with a possible D match to TRBD1 (6 bases). This CDR3 contains 14 residues. Per the germline V gene, CDR1 is MNHEY and CDR2 is SMNVEV (reference sequence). V dropped 4 bases and J dropped 3 bases, with 9 bases sitting between them. The CDR3 here is CASSSRGPNEKLFF. The CDR3 region has the DNA TGTGCCAGCAGTTCCAGGGGCCCTAATGAAAAACTGTTTTTT.

The chain joins TRBV11-2 to TRBJ1-1; TRBD1 matches 8 bases. Germline CDR1 SGHAT, CDR2 FQNNGV. The CDR3 is 16 residues long. V lost 4 bases to trimming and J lost 0 bases; unmatched junction nucleotides: 7. The CDR3 nucleotides read TGTGCCAGCAGCTACGGACAGGGACGCCTGAACACTGAAGCTTTCTTT. This sequence encodes CASSYGQGRLNTEAFF.

The chain recombines TRBV29-1 with TRBJ2-3; tentatively, D is TRBD2 (6 bases). Germline V gives CDR1 SQVTM, CDR2 ANQGSEA. The CDR3 consists of 14 residues. The ends were cut back, 7 bases at V and 2 bases at J, with 16 bases in the middle. In nucleotides, the CDR3 is TGCAGCGCCCAGTCCGGGGGACTCACAGATACGCAGTATTTT. Translating gives CSAQSGGLTDTQYF.

The CDR3 spells CASSFVPFGTDTQYF. CDR3 in DNA: TGTGCCAGCAGCTTCGTTCCTTTTGGCACAGATACGCAGTATTTT. V gene TRBV5-4 combines with J gene TRBJ2-3; D is undetermined. V dropped 2 bases and J dropped 1 base, with 11 bases sitting between them. From germline, CDR1 is SGHNT and CDR2 YYREEE (reference sequence). The length of the CDR3 is 15 residues.

J is TRBJ1-2 and V is TRBV6-2 or TRBV6-3, with D possibly matching TRBD1 (6 bases). The CDR3 consists of 15 residues. CDR1 and CDR2 (germline): MNHEY, SVGEGT. The ends were cut back, 4 bases at V and 2 bases at J, with 14 bases in the middle. The CDR3 DNA is TGTGCCAGCAGTTCAGGACAGATCCGAAACTATGGCTACACCTTC. As protein: CASSSGQIRNYGYTF.

This clone appeared a few times. The chain has TRBV6-5 and TRBJ2-7; TRBD1 aligns across 8 bases. Looked up from germline, CDR1 is MNHEY and CDR2 is SVGAGI. With 5 bases clipped from V and 7 bases from J, the junction kept 4 bases outside the gene matches. The CDR3 runs to 12 residues. CDR3 sequence reads: CASSLGQGEQYF. The DNA of the CDR3 is TGTGCCAGCAGTCTCGGACAGGGAGAGCAGTACTTC.

The chain combines TRBV18 with TRBJ2-1, with D unclear. Trimming stripped 8 bases from V and 2 bases from J, with 10 bases between. CDR3 length equals 13 residues. Germline V lookup: CDR1 KGHSH, CDR2 LQKENI. CDR3 DNA sequence: TGTGCCAGCACTTCGACTGCCTACAATGAGCAGTTCTTC. This translates into CASTSTAYNEQFF.

This clone has only a few counts. The chain combines TRBV19 with TRBJ2-1; perhaps TRBD1 as D (6 bases). The CDR3 contains 14 residues. The V end lost 6 bases, the J end lost 5 bases, and 14 bases lay between the germline ends. CDR1 and CDR2 from the germline V gene are LNHDA and SQIVND (reference sequence). CDR3 nucleotides: TGTGCCAGTAGGATCAGGGGTTTGGACAATGAGCAGTTCTTC. It yields the protein CASRIRGLDNEQFF.

The chain joins TRBV4-2 to TRBJ2-2; no clear D gene. CDR3 length equals 14 residues. Trimming stripped 0 bases from V and 7 bases from J, with 9 bases between. Per germline, CDR1 LGHNA and CDR2 YNFKEQ. CDR3 sequence (DNA): TGTGCCAGCAGCCAAGATCTCCGGAGCGGGGAGCTGTTTTTT. Protein sequence: CASSQDLRSGELFF.

The chain is built from TRBV5-1 and TRBJ1-3; 8 bases align to TRBD1. The CDR3 is 16 amino acids. The J segment lost 4 bases and the V segment lost 5 bases, leaving 11 bases of the junction unmatched. CDR1 and CDR2 from the germline V gene are SGHRS and YFSETQ. CDR3 sequence reads: CASSWGTGDWGNTIYF. The CDR3 DNA reads as TGCGCCAGCAGTTGGGGGACAGGAGATTGGGGAAACACCATATATTTT. The whole variable domain, filled in from reference TRBV5-1 and TRBJ1-3, reads KAGVTQTPRYLIKTRGQQVTLSCSPISGHRSVSWYQQTPGQGLQFLFEYFSETQRNKGNFPGRFSGRQFSNSRSEMNVSTLELGDSALYLCASSWGTGDWGNTIYFGEGSWLTVV.

The V gene is TRBV6-5, the J gene TRBJ1-2; weak D call: TRBD1 (6 bases). Germline CDR1 reads MNHEY; CDR2 reads SVGAGI. The CDR3 has 12 residues. The V end was cut by 8 bases, the J end by 6 bases, with 13 bases between. This CDR3 reads CASWGGLDGYTF. The CDR3 nucleotides read TGTGCCAGCTGGGGGGGGCTGGATGGCTACACCTTC.

This sequence joins TRBV7-2 and TRBJ2-7; D call uncertain. Germline CDR1 and CDR2: SGHTA and FQGNSA. This CDR3 spans 11 amino acids. The V and J ends lost 7 bases and 6 bases respectively, with 10 bases between them. The CDR3 DNA sequence: TGTGCCAGCACCCTGTGGGCCGAGCAGTACTTC. Its translation: CASTLWAEQYF.

The chain employs TRBV7-4 and TRBJ1-4; 10 nucleotides agree with TRBD1. Germline CDR1 SGHVT, CDR2 SQSDAQ. This CDR3 is 16 amino acids long. V shed 5 bases and J 4 bases; nucleotides not matched to a gene: 7. The CDR3 spells CASSLTGGAGNEKLFF. As DNA, the CDR3 is TGTGCCAGCAGCCTGACAGGGGGCGCAGGTAATGAAAAACTGTTTTTT.

The rearrangement uses TRBV5-1 and TRBJ2-3; D may be TRBD1 (7 bases). Trimming removed 0 bases from V and 2 bases from J, with 13 bases in between. The CDR3 loop spans 16 amino acids. Germline assignment: CDR1 SGHRS and CDR2 YFSETQ. CDR3 region: CASSLGAGGLTDTQYF. The CDR3 DNA follows: TGCGCCAGCAGCTTGGGGGCAGGGGGGCTCACAGATACGCAGTATTTT.

The chain carries TRBV3-1 (or the pseudogene TRBV3-2) and TRBJ2-7, with 7 bases identical to TRBD1. The CDR3 length is 15 residues. V lost 0 bases to trimming and J lost 3 bases; unmatched junction nucleotides: 5. Germline V gene data show CDR1 as LGHDT and CDR2 as YNNKEL (reference sequence). CDR3 nucleotide sequence: TGTGCCAGCAGCCAAGACCCGGGACAGTTCTACGAGCAGTACTTC. Translation: CASSQDPGQFYEQYF.

This clone was found once. This chain joins TRBV3-1 (or the pseudogene TRBV3-2) and TRBJ2-7; 9 bases line up with TRBD1. This CDR3 contains 16 residues. J was trimmed by 4 bases and V by 4 bases; bases with no gene match: 11. Germline CDR1 is LGHDT and CDR2 is YNNKEL (reference sequence). The CDR3 reads CASSPNSGQGSYEQYF. CDR3 in DNA: TGTGCCAGCAGCCCAAATTCGGGACAGGGATCGTACGAGCAGTACTTC.

V and J are TRBV15 and TRBJ2-7; 8 bases are shared with TRBD1. Trimming removed 1 base from V and 6 bases from J; junction bases left unmatched: 8. The germline V gene encodes CDR1 LNHNV and CDR2 YYDKDF (reference sequence). CDR3 length: 15 amino acids. The CDR3 nucleotides are TGTGCCACCAGCAGAGGGGACAGGATAGTAGGCGAGCAGTACTTC. Translated, it gives CATSRGDRIVGEQYF.

The chain employs TRBV5-6 and TRBJ1-4; no definite D call. This CDR3 spans 13 amino acids. Germline assignment: CDR1 SGHDT and CDR2 YYEEEE. V lost 4 bases to trimming and J lost 5 bases, with 9 bases between them. For the CDR3, the DNA is TGTGCCAGCAGCCGTACCGGGAATGAAAAACTGTTTTTT. It codes for CASSRTGNEKLFF.